This T cell receptor (beta chain) stems from a study of shared clonotypes between healthy human individuals. Clones were read by immunoSEQ multiplex PCR, and TCRdb kept only the in-frame ones, dropping some. The data show hundreds of thousands of clones, around 86% seen once. CDR1 and CDR2 from the germline V gene are SGHAT and FQNNGV. This CDR3 is built from 16 residues. Trimming took 1 base from V and 4 from J; bases not matched to a gene: 7. The chain carries TRBV11-2 and TRBJ2-5, with TRBD2 matching over 9 bases. Material: memory CD8+ T cells sorted from blood. The subset denotes: CD45RO+ cells pooled with CCR7-negative TemRA cells. The clonotype comes from a young man in good health. The CDR3 region has the DNA TGTGCCAGCAGCTTAGTGCGGGCGGGGGGGCGAGAGACCCAGTACTTC. Translation gives CASSLVRAGGRETQYF.